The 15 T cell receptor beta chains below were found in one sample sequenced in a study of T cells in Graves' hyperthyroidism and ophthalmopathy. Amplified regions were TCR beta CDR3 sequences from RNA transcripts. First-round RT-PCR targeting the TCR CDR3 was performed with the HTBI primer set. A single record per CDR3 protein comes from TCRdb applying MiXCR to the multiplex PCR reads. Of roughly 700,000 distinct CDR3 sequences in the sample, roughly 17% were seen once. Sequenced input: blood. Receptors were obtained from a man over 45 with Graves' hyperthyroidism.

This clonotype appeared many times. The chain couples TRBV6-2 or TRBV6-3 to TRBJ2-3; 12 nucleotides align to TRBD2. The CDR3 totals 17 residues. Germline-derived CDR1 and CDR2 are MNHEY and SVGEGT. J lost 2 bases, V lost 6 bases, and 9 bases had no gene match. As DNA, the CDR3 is TGTGCCAGCAGACAGCCTAGCGGGAGGGCCGCCACAGATACGCAGTATTTT. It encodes CASRQPSGRAATDTQYF.

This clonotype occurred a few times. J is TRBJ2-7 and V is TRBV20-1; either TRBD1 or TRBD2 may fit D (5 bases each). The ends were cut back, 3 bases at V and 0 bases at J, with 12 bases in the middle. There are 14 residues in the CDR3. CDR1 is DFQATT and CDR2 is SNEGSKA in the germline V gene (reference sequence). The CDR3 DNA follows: TGCAGTGCTAGGAGGGGCGTAAGCTCCTACGAGCAGTACTTC. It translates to CSARRGVSSYEQYF.

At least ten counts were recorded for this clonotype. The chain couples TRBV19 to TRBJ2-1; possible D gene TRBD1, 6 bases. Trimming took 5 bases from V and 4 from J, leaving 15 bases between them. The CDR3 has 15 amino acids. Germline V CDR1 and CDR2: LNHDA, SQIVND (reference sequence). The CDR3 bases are TGTGCCAGTAGTCCGACAGGAGAGGCTTACAATGAGCAGTTCTTC. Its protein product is CASSPTGEAYNEQFF. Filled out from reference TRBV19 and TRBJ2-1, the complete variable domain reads DGGITQSPKYLFRKEGQNVTLSCEQNLNHDAMYWYRQDPGQGLRLIYYSQIVNDFQKGDIAEGYSVSREKKESFPLTVTSAQKNPTAFYLCASSPTGEAYNEQFFGPGTRLTVL.

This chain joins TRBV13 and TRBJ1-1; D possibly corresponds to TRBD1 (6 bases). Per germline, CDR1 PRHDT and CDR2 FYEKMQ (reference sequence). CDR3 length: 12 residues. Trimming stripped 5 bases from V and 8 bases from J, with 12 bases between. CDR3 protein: CASSPVGAEAFF. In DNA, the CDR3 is TGTGCCAGCAGCCCCGTGGGGGCAGAAGCTTTCTTT.

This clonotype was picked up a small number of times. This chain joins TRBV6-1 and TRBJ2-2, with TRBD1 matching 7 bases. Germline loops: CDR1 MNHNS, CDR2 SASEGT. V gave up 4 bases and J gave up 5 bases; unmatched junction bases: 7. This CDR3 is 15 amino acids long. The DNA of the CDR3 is TGTGCCAGCAGTGTAGGGACAGTTCTTACCGGGGAGCTGTTTTTT. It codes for CASSVGTVLTGELFF.

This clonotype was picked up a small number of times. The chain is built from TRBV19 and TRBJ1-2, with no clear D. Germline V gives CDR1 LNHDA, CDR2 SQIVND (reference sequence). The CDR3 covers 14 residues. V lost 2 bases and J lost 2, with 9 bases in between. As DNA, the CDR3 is TGTGCCAGTAGTATATCTTCTACCAACTATGGCTACACCTTC. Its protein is CASSISSTNYGYTF. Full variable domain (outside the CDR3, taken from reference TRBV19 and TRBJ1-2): DGGITQSPKYLFRKEGQNVTLSCEQNLNHDAMYWYRQDPGQGLRLIYYSQIVNDFQKGDIAEGYSVSREKKESFPLTVTSAQKNPTAFYLCASSISSTNYGYTFGSGTRLTVV.

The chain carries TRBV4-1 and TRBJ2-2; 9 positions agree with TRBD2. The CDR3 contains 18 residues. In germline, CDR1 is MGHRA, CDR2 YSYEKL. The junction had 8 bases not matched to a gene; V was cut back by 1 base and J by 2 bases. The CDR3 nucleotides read TGCGCCAGCAGCCAAGGTGTCCTAGCGGGACCAAACACCGGGGAGCTGTTTTTT. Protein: CASSQGVLAGPNTGELFF.

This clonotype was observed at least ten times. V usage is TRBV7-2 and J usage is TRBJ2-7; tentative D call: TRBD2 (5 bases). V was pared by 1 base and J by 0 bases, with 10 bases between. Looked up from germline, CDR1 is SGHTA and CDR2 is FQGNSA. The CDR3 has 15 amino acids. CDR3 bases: TGTGCCAGCAGCTTAGGGGGTGACTACTCCTACGAGCAGTACTTC. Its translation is CASSLGGDYSYEQYF.

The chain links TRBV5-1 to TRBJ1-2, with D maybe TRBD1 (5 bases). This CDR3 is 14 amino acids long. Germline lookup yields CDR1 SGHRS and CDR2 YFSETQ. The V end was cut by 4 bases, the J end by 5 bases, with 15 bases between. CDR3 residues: CASSPSGADYGYTF. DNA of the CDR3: TGCGCCAGCAGCCCATCCGGGGCCGATTATGGCTACACCTTC.

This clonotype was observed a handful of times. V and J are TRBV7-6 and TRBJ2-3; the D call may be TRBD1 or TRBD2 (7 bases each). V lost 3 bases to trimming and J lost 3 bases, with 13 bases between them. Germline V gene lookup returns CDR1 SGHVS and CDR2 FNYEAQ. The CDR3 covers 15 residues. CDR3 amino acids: CASSFAGGGTDTQYF. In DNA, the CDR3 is TGTGCCAGCAGCTTTGCAGGGGGGGGGACAGATACGCAGTATTTT.

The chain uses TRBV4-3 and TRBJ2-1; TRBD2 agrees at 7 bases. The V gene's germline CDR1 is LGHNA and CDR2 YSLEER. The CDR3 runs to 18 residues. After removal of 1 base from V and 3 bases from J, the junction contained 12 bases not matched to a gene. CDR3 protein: CASSQGRSPGTNYNEQFF. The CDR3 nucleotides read TGCGCCAGCAGCCAAGGCAGGTCCCCCGGGACTAACTACAATGAGCAGTTCTTC.

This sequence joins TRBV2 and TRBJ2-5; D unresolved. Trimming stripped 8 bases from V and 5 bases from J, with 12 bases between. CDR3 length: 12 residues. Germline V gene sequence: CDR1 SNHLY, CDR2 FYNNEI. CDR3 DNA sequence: TGTGCCAGCGGCTATACCGGCGAGACCCAGTACTTC. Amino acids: CASGYTGETQYF.

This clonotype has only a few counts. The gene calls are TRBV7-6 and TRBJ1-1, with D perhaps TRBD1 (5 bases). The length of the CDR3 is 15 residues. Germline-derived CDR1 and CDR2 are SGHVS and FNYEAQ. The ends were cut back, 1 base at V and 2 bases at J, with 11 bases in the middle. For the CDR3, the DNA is TGTGCCAGCAGCTTAGAAGGGGACCTTAACACTGAAGCTTTCTTT. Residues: CASSLEGDLNTEAFF.

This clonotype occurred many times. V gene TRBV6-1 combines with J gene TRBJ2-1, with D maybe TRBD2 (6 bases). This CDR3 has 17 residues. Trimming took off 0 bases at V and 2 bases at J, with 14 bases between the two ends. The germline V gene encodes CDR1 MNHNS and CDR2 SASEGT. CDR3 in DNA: TGTGCCAGCAGTGAAGCAACAACGACTAGTACCTACAATGAGCAGTTCTTC. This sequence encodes CASSEATTTSTYNEQFF.

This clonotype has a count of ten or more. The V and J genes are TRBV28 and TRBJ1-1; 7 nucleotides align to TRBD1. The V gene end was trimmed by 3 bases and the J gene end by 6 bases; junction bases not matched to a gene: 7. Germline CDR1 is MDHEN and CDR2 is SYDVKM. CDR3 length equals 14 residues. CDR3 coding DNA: TGTGCCAGCAGTTTGAGAGACAGGGTCTCTGAAGCTTTCTTT. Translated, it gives CASSLRDRVSEAFF.